Here is one TCR beta chain with its context. What it binds is unknown. The CDR3 sequence is 13 residues long. Germline V gives CDR1 MRHNA, CDR2 SNTAGT. Losses at the gene ends were 5 bases for V and 6 bases for J; bases not matched to a gene: 6. These data belong to a study of T-cell memory formation after mild COVID-19. About the research overall: TCR clusters mostly belonged to single donors. Findings and limits, study-wide: The appearance of some responding clones in pre-infection memory suggested that cross-reactive memory joined. Contracting clones from day 15 to 85 showed balanced CD4/CD8; later expanders favored CD4+.

In TCRdb, the 5' RACE reads were re-called with MiXCR into one record per CDR3 protein. There are over 45,000 distinct CDR3 sequences in the sample; 28% occur only once, and about 40% lies in the top ten. This clonotype was obtained from a man younger than 35 who had mild COVID-19 (a few samples of this study predate the infection). Cell type and time point are not known. The chain carries TRBV6-4 and TRBJ1-1; TRBD1 matches at 7 bases. Sequenced: PBMCs or a T cell subset sorted from them (not recorded which). The CDR3 reads CASSPGTASEAFF. In nucleotides, the CDR3 is TGTGCCAGCAGTCCCGGGACAGCATCTGAAGCTTTCTTT.